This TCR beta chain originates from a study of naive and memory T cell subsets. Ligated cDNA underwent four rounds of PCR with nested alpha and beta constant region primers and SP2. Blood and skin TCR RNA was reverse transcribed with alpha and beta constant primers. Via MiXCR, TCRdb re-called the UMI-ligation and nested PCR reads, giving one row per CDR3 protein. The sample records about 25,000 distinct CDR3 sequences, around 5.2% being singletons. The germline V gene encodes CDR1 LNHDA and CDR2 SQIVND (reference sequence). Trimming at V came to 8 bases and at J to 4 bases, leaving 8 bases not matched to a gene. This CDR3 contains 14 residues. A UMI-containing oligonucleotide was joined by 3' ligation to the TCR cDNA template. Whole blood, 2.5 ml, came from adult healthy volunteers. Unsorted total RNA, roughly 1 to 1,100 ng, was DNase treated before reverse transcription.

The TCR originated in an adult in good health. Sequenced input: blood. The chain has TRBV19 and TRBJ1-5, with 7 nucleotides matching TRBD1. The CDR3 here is CASGAGTVNQPQHF. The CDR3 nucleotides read TGTGCCAGTGGAGCCGGGACAGTTAATCAGCCCCAGCATTTT.